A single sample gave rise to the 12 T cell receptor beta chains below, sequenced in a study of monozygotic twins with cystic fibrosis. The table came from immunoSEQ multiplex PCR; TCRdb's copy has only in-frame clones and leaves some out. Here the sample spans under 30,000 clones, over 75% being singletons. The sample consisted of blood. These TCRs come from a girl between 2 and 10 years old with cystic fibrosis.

CDR3 sequence reads: CASSQEPGAGETQYF. Here the CDR3 DNA reads TGTGCCAGCAGCCAAGAGCCGGGGGCGGGGGAGACCCAGTACTTC. This chain connects TRBV4-2 to TRBJ2-5; D may match TRBD1 or TRBD2 (6 bases each). CDR3 length: 15 residues. V was shortened by 0 bases and J by 5 bases, with 13 bases between the two germline ends. Looked up from germline, CDR1 is LGHNA and CDR2 is YNFKEQ.

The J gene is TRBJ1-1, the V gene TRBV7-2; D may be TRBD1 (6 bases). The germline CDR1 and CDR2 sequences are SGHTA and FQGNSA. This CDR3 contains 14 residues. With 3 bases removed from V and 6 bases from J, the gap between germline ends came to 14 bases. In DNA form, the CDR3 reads TGTGCCAGCAGCTTTAGTGGGGGGCTGGCTGAAGCTTTCTTT. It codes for CASSFSGGLAEAFF.

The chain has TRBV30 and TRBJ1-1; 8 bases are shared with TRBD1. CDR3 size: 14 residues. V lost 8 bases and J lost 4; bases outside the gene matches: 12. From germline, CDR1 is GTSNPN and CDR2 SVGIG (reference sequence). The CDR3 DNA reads TGTGCCCGAATATCGTTTACAGGGGGCACTGAAGCTTTCTTT. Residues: CARISFTGGTEAFF.

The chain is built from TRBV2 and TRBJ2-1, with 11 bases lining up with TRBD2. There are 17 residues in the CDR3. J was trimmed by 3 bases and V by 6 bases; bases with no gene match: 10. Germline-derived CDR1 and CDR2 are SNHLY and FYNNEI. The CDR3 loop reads CASSFSGLAGVYNEQFF. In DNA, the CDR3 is TGTGCCAGCAGCTTCTCCGGACTAGCGGGCGTCTACAATGAGCAGTTCTTC.

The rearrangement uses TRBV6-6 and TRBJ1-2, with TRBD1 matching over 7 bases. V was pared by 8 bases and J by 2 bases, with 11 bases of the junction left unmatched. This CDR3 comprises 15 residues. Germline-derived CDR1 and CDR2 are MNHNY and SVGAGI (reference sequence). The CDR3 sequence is CASGLHRGSNYGYTF. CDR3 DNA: TGTGCCAGCGGATTACACAGGGGATCAAACTATGGCTACACCTTC.

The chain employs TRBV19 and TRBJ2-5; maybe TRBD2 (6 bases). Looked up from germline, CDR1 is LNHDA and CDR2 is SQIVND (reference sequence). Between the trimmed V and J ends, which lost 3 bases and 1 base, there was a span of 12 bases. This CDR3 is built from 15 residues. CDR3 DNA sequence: TGTGCCAGTAGTATGATTGGCGGGGCCCAAGAGACCCAGTACTTC. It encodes CASSMIGGAQETQYF.

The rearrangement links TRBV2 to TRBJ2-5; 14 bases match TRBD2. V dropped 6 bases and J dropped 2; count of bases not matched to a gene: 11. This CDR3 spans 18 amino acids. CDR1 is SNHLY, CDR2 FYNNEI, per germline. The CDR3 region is CASSAATSGGAGQETQYF. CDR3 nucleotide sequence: TGTGCCAGCAGCGCCGCGACTAGCGGGGGGGCGGGGCAAGAGACCCAGTACTTC.

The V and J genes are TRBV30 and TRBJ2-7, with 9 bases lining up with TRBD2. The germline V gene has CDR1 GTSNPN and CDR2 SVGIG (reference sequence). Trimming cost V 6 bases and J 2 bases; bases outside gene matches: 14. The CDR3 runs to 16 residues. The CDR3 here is CACISSLLAGTYEQYF. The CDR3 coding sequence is TGTGCCTGCATCTCCTCCTTGCTAGCGGGGACCTACGAGCAGTACTTC.

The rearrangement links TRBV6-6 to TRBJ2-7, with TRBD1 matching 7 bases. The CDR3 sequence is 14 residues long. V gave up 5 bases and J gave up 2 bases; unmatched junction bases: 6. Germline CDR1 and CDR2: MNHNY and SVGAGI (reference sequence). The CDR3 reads CASSPSGTAYEQYF. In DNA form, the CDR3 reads TGTGCCAGCAGTCCCTCCGGGACAGCCTACGAGCAGTACTTC.

The chain's CDR3 is CASSLDRSQPQHF. As DNA, the CDR3 is TGTGCCAGCAGCTTGGACAGGAGCCAGCCCCAGCATTTT. V is TRBV5-6 and J is TRBJ1-5, with TRBD1 as a possible D gene (5 bases). Trimming took 0 bases from V and 7 from J, leaving 8 bases between them. Germline lookup yields CDR1 SGHDT and CDR2 YYEEEE. This CDR3 has 13 residues.

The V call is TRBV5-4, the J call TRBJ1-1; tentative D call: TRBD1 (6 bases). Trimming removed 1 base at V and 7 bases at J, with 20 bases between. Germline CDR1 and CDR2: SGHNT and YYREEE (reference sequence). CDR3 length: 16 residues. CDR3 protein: CASSLFLRDKAHEAFF. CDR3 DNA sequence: TGTGCCAGCAGCTTGTTTTTAAGGGACAAAGCTCATGAAGCTTTCTTT. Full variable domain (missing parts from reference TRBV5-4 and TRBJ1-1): ETGVTQSPTHLIKTRGQQVTLRCSSQSGHNTVSWYQQALGQGPQFIFQYYREEENGRGNFPPRFSGLQFPNYSSELNVNALELDDSALYLCASSLFLRDKAHEAFFGQGTRLTVV.

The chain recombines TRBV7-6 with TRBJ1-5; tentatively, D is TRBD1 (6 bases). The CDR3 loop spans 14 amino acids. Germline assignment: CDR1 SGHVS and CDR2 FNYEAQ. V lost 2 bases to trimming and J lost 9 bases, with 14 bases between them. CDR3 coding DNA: TGTGCCAGCAGCTTATGGCAGGGGACGGGGCCCCAGCATTTT. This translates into CASSLWQGTGPQHF. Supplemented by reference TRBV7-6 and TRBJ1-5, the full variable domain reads GAGVSQSPRYKVTKRGQDVALRCDPISGHVSLYWYRQALGQGPEFLTYFNYEAQQDKSGLPNDRFSAERPEGSISTLTIQRTEQRDSAMYRCASSLWQGTGPQHFGDGTRLSIL.